This T cell receptor beta chain was sequenced in a study of cytomegalovirus exposure and HLA in healthy donors (dated by TCRdb to the late 2010s). For the study in its entirety: According to an earlier analysis of several hundred of the donors, about 179 million T cells yielded 90 million to 140 million unique TCR beta sequences and about 300 Gb of sequence data. A handful of DR-DQ haplotypes were handled as single units for association and clustering because linkage in the cohort was strong. Along with the roughly 670-subject first cohort, a separate validation cohort of roughly 110 different subjects was used. The study was designed to test whether signatures of past pathogen exposure could be identified by cataloging public T cell receptors. The T cell repertoires of under 750 subjects were profiled by immunosequencing and related to cytomegalovirus serostatus. An earlier analysis of 587 of the donors used high-throughput TCR beta sequencing to judge whether each TCR beta V gene segment behaved as functional or pseudogenic. Approximately 300 gigabases of sequencing data and 75 million to 85 million unique TCR sequences made up an early release that covered several hundred HLA-typed donors. HLA typing covered class I and class II loci at four-digit resolution. Every discovery cohort repertoire had been produced on one sequencing platform. Of the 300 to 500 genotyped donors, 80% to 90% were placed in the genetic ancestry cluster associated with self-reported Caucasian donors. Typing coverage varied by locus: 629-630 donors for A, B, C, DRB1 and DQB1; under 550 for DQA1; more than 600 for DPA1; 450 to 480 for DPB1. Genome-wide SNP genotypes for about three fifths of the 666 donors were used in a later genetic analysis, which treated that subset as a discovery cohort. To predict cytomegalovirus infection status, the study combined high-throughput TCR immunosequencing, statistical association of individual TCRs with disease status, and machine learning. Rather than using new phenotypic data, the later analysis identified candidate immune exposures from TCR beta sequences and from how often those sequences occurred across donors. A later analysis re-examined previously published TCR beta repertoires from just over 650 donors and added high-resolution HLA genotyping to investigate patterns of TCR occurrence. Among over 350 genotyped donors of the cohort, an average of approximately 240,000 unique TCR beta nucleotide sequences were sequenced per donor, roughly a sixth of them non-productive. Donor age, sex, ethnicity and CMV serostatus were compiled together with the repertoire data. The full study reports these points: A later analysis found that HLA-associated TCR beta chains were more clonally expanded and had lower generation probabilities than equally common non-associated chains. When HLA alleles, especially DR and DQ, strongly co-occurred, TCR associations were difficult to assign to individual alleles. The earlier analysis of about 600 of the donors excluded some 15 rarely observed V segments, including chromosome 9 orphons, because counts were too low. A further reported finding was that TCR beta sequences accurately predicted the HLA-A and HLA-B alleles for most subjects in the first cohort. According to a later analysis, parvovirus B19, influenza, CMV and Epstein-Barr virus appeared linked to several top co-occurrence clusters. V-gene and J-gene trimming of TCR beta chains was associated with a missense DCLRE1C variant in a later genetic analysis, and the association was replicated in an independent cohort. Because some donors lacked HLA typing at each locus, the association tests relied only on the typed subset. Roughly uniform sequencing depth across donors was assumed in presence/absence analyses, although this assumption may not hold. According to a later analysis, most CMV-associated TCR beta chains appeared to be HLA-restricted, and the HLA associations seemed to be driven largely by CMV exposure. In a later analysis, TCR association rates were found to vary across HLA loci, with the most associated TCRs seen for DRB1 alleles and the fewest for HLA-C alleles. While some public TCRs were present in many individuals, most TCR sequences turned up only very rarely across donors. The classifier was reported to diagnose cytomegalovirus status with high specificity and sensitivity in both the original cohort and the validation cohort. For the cohort, immune exposure information was limited to CMV serostatus. A total of around 150 TCR beta chains were listed by the study as associated with cytomegalovirus. Because the 87-base-pair reads could not distinguish some IMGT-functional V segments, including TRBV6-2 and TRBV6-3, those segments were excluded. In an earlier analysis of some 640 of the donors, most TCR beta V segments were observed in productive rearrangements about 87% or about 30% of the time, broadly matching IMGT annotations. The cohort was sequenced for TCR beta chains only, and without alpha or paired-chain data the features that could be detected were limited. A later genetic analysis reported fewer N-insertions in productive TCRs among donors in an Asian-associated ancestry cluster than the roughly 670-donor mean. At a false discovery rate of 0.05, a later analysis linked approximately 18,000 TCR beta sequences to specific HLA alleles. Correlated functional status among segregating V segments might be attributable to linkage disequilibrium, but an unknown experimental factor could not be ruled out. The authors suggested that the approach could potentially be extended to other disease states and immunological phenotypes. In vitro tests confirmed that a few of the cytomegalovirus-associated TCR beta chains recognize cytomegalovirus antigens. A cluster of highly shared sequence variants was judged likely to be a technical artifact of the sequencing pipeline.

From the germline V gene, CDR1 is KGHSH and CDR2 is LQKENI. Taken from cysteine to phenylalanine, the CDR3 has 14 residues. Kept here is only the CDR3 DNA, which spans 42 bases and is read in frame from base 1. Clipping removes 10 bases from V and 5 bases from J, with 13 as the unmatched junction base count. In total, about 650 healthy bone marrow donors made up the cohort. At the time of sampling, every cohort member was nominally healthy, though immune exposures that went unrecorded were likely present. The donor tested CMV seropositive and was one of the 289 seropositive cohort members. A peripheral blood sample was provided by each donor, and peripheral blood mononuclear cells were used for TCR beta sequencing. The Qiagen DNeasy Blood Extraction Kit was used to extract genomic DNA from the blood cell samples. Receptor libraries were prepared by the immunoSEQ multiplex PCR assay. For the multiplex PCR, a mixture combining 60 forward primers for TCR Vbeta segments and 13 reverse primers for TCR Jbeta segments was used. The CDR3 region of rearranged TCR beta genes was amplified from genomic DNA with a multiplex PCR assay. The amplified TCR beta libraries were sequenced on the Illumina HiSeq System as 87-base-pair reads. As for how the authors treated the data: Across the 700 or so repertoires, a later analysis counted about 81 million unique TCR beta chains, approximately 12 million of which were shared by at least two donors. A nearest-neighbor algorithm error-corrected the raw reads and collapsed the reads into unique sequences, merging closely related sequences to remove PCR and sequencing errors. V, D and J gene segments were assigned by aligning CDR3 sequences to IMGT reference sequences. Each retained sequence needed at least a six-nucleotide match to both a V gene segment and a J gene segment. Rearrangements were called productive when the CDR3 lacked stop codons and stayed in frame with V and J; all others were non-productive. CDR3 was defined according to IMGT convention as the region running from the second conserved V-encoded cysteine to the conserved J-encoded phenylalanine. Sequences without an unambiguous match to a single V gene segment were excluded from the earlier analysis of about 640 of the donors. An earlier analysis of fewer than 750 of the donors called V segments functional above 56.7% productive rearrangements and segregating when the between-donor standard deviation exceeded 5%. A statistical classification framework was built to diagnose cytomegalovirus status from the catalog of TCR beta chain sequences. In a later analysis, TCR nucleotide sequences were compared against IMGT/GENE-DB human TR gene sequences so that V and J genes could be assigned. The TCRdist pipeline was used in a later analysis to assign CDR3 sequences and most-parsimonious VDJ recombination scenarios. In a later analysis, each TCR beta chain was defined by its CDR3 amino acid sequence together with its V-gene family, and reads lacking a unique V-gene family were excluded. A later analysis removed over 500 highly shared, low-generation-probability nucleotide sequences to deal with suspected cross-contamination and a sequencing artifact. For each public chain, a later analysis derived a clonal expansion index from normalized ranks of inferred template counts within each repertoire. Generation probabilities in a later analysis came from a VDJ recombination model fitted to out-of-frame rearrangements, and those results were checked against IGoR. A later analysis scored TCR-TCR, TCR-HLA and TCR-CMV co-occurrence with hypergeometric tests, applying a repertoire-size bias correction to TCR pairs. To estimate false discovery rates, a later analysis permuted the HLA or CMV assignments 20 times. A later analysis grouped co-occurring TCRs with DBSCAN, adding TCRdist sequence similarity when clustering within HLA-allele-positive subsets. Repertoires with fewer than 30,000 or more than 120,000 public chains were left out of co-occurrence clustering, as were roughly five repertoires with anomalous nucleotide sharing. TCRdb mirrors the immuneACCESS table, restricted to in-frame sequences. Some clones are absent from its copies; in checked studies, under half trace to an unresolved V gene, and the reason for the others is unknown. That table gives V, J and clone size, and the DNA gave D and trimming. Recorded for this sample are approximately 70,000 clones; approximately 75% of them occurred a single time. In total, the top ten clones hold roughly an eighth of the sample.

Turning to this clone: Its target antigen remains unknown. No base quality information exists; no much larger clone differs at one position.

This sequence was found in a woman aged 40 to 50 in good health and CMV-seropositive. The material sequenced was PBMCs. The chain uses TRBV18 and TRBJ2-5, with 7 central nucleotides matching TRBD1. DNA sequence: TGTGCCACCTCCGGGACAGCCCTGGAGGAGACCCAGTACTTC. This codes for CATSGTALEETQYF. The variable domain in full, with residues beyond the CDR3 obtained from the reference TRBV18 and TRBJ2-5 genes, is NAGVMQNPRHLVRRRGQEARLRCSPMKGHSHVYWYRQLPEEGLKFMVYLQKENIIDESGMPKERFSAEFPKEGPSILRIQQVVRGDSAAYFCATSGTALEETQYFGPGTRLLVL.